This TCR beta chain was sequenced during a study of cytomegalovirus exposure and HLA in healthy donors. V was trimmed by 5 bases and J by 4 bases, leaving 16 bases between them. From germline, CDR1 is SEHNR and CDR2 FQNEAQ (reference sequence). The CDR3 sequence is 15 residues long. With respect to this clone: What it binds is not known.

The study ran its PCR with 60 Vbeta and 13 Jbeta primers. Clones were read by immunoSEQ multiplex PCR, and TCRdb kept only the in-frame ones, dropping some. Among roughly 100,000 clones listed, around four fifths were seen once. Study-wide points: In a later analysis, HLA-C alleles had the fewest associated TCRs, DRB1 alleles the most. The likely origin of a cluster of highly shared sequence variants was a sequencing artifact. As a later analysis showed, a missense DCLRE1C variant was linked to trimming of TCR beta V- and J-genes. Analysis performed later found roughly 18,000 TCR beta sequences associated with HLA alleles at 0.05 false discovery rate.

The chain joins TRBV7-9 to TRBJ2-3; D is perhaps TRBD2 (6 bases). The sequence was collected from a woman aged 55-70 years in good health and CMV-seronegative. The sequenced sample was PBMCs. CDR3 region: CASSPLAILADTQYF. CDR3 nucleotides: TGTGCCAGCAGCCCCCTAGCGATCTTGGCAGATACGCAGTATTTT.